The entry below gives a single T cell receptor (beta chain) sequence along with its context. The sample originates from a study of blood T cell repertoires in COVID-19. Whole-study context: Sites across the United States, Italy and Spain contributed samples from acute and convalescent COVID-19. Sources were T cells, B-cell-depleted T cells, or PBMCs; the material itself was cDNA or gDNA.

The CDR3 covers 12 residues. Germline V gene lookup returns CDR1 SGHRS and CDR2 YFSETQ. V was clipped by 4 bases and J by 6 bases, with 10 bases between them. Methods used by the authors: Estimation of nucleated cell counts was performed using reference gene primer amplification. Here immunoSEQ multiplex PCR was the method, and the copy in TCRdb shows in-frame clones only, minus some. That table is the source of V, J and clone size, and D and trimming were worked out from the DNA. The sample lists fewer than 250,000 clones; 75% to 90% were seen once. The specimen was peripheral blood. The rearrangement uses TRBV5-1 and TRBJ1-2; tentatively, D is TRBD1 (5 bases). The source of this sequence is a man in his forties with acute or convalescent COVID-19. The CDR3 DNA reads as TGCGCCAGCAGCCCGGGAGGGGATGGCTACACCTTC. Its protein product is CASSPGGDGYTF.